This TCR beta chain was found in a study of T cell changes during pregnancy in multiple sclerosis. The repertoire was sequenced with immunoSEQ multiplex PCR; TCRdb's copy has only in-frame clones and lacks some. Of about 20,000 clones in the sample, approximately 90% are singletons; the top ten hold 20%. Germline V gene data show CDR1 as SGDLS and CDR2 as YYNGEE. This CDR3 has 16 residues. V dropped 0 bases and J dropped 3; count of bases not matched to a gene: 5. The genes are TRBV9 and TRBJ2-3, with 9 bases matching TRBD2. The sequences come from CD8+ T cells from peripheral blood mononuclear cells, collected after pregnancy. This sequence was found in a female donor in good health, enrolled as a control in a pregnancy study. Here the CDR3 reads CASSVDGGGATDTQYF. The CDR3 coding sequence is TGTGCCAGCAGCGTAGACGGCGGGGGGGCTACAGATACGCAGTATTTT.